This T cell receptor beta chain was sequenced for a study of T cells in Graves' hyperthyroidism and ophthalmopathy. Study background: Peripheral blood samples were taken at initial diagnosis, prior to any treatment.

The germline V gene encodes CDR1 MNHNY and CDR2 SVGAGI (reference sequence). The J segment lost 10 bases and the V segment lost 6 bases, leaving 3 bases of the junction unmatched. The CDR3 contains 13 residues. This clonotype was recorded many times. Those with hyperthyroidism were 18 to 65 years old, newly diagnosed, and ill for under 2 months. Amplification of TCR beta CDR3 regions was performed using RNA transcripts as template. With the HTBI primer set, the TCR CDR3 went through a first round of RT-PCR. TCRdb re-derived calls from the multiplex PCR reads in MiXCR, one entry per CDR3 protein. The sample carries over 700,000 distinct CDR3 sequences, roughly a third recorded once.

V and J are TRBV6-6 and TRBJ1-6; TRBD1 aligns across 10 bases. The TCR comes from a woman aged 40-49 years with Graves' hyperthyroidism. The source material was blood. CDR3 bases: TGTGCCAGCAGAGGACAGGGGGGATCACCCCTCCACTTT. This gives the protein CASRGQGGSPLHF.